This TCR beta chain comes out of a study of regulatory T cells in long-lasting Graves disease. Across the study: Under 3 months of antithyroid drugs had been taken by newly diagnosed Graves' patients.

This clonotype was picked up many times. The target antigen is unknown. Time point meaning: newly diagnosed GD, antithyroid drugs for less than 3 months. Following extraction of RNA from PBMCs, that RNA was used to make the TCR library. The CDR3 covers 13 residues. J gave up 6 bases and V 3 bases, and 4 bases lay outside the gene matches. In germline, CDR1 is SEHNR, CDR2 FQNEAQ (reference sequence). Overall study results and limits: When disease was persistent, TRBV28, TRBJ1-2 and TRBJ2-5 were the favored segments.

CDR3 regions were amplified by Arm-PCR using iRepertoire HTBI primers to build TCR beta libraries. In TCRdb, the multiplex PCR reads were re-called with MiXCR into one record per CDR3 protein. The sample yields a few hundred thousand distinct CDR3 sequences, less than 20% seen once. These data also featured in a second study, about T cells in Graves' hyperthyroidism and ophthalmopathy. As that study records: Lactation, pregnancy, other autoimmune disease or uncontrolled infection led to exclusion of patients. Most thyroid clonotypes with frequency above 0.001 were detected in blood.

The material was peripheral blood mononuclear cells (PBMCs), obtained at new diagnosis, from a patient treated with antithyroid drugs. This TCR came from a woman in her twenties or thirties with Graves disease. V usage is TRBV7-9 and J usage is TRBJ1-2, with 7 bases lining up with TRBD1. This chain's CDR3 is CASSFQGGDGYTF. The CDR3 nucleotides are TGTGCCAGCAGCTTCCAGGGGGGCGATGGCTACACCTTC.